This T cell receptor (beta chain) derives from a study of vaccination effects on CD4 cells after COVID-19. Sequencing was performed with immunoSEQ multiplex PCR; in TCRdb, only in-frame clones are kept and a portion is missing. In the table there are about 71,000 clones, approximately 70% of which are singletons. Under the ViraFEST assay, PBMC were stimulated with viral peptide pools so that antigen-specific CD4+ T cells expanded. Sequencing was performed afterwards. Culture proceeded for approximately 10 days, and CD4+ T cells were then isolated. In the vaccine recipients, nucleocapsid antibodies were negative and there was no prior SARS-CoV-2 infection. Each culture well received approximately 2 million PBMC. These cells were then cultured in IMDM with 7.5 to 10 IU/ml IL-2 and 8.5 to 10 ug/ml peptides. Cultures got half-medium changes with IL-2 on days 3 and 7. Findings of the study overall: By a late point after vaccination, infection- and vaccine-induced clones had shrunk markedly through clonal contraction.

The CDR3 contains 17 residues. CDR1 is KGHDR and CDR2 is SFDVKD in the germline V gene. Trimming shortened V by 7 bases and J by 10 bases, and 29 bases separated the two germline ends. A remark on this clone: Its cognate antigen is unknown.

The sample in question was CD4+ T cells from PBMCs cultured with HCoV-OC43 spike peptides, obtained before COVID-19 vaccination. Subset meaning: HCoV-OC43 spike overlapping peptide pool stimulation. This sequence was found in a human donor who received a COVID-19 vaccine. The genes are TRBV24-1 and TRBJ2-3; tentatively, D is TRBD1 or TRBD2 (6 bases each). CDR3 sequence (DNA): TGTGCCACCAGCCTTTCACAGGAGCCCGGGGGCCAGTTAGCGCAGTATTTT. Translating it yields CATSLSQEPGGQLAQYF.